This is a list of T cell receptor beta chains from one sample in a study of T cell repertoires in cytomegalovirus infection. TCRdb processed the reads anew with MiXCR; each CDR3 protein has one entry. The sample carries around 530,000 distinct CDR3 sequences, around 27% recorded once. Sequencing input: PBMCs. These receptors were taken from a human donor in good health (CMV status not recorded). Some clones in this sample may be carry-over from other donors' samples. The CDR3 runs from the conserved cysteine through the conserved F or W. Fields, in order: V gene, CDR3 length, D gene, clone size, J gene, CDR3 DNA, CDR3 protein. The D gene is left open where the match is weak. Some rows mark clone size as missing; the rest say once, few, many or name a class of expanded clone.

V gene: TRBV7-9; CDR3 length: 14; D gene: -; clone size: -; J gene: TRBJ2-1; CDR3 DNA: TGTGCCAGCAGCTTAAGAGGGAATTACAATGAGCAGTTCTTC; CDR3 protein: CASSLRGNYNEQFF
V gene: TRBV2; CDR3 length: 14; D gene: -; clone size: -; J gene: TRBJ2-2; CDR3 DNA: TGTGCCAGCAGGAGGGGCGATAACACCGGGGAGCTGTTTTTT; CDR3 protein: CASRRGDNTGELFF
V gene: TRBV6-2/TRBV6-3; CDR3 length: 14; D gene: TRBD1; clone size: many; J gene: TRBJ2-5; CDR3 DNA: TGTGCCAGCAGTTACGGACAGGCTAGCGAGACCCAGTACTTC; CDR3 protein: CASSYGQASETQYF
V gene: TRBV7-9; CDR3 length: 12; D gene: -; clone size: many; J gene: TRBJ1-4; CDR3 DNA: TGTGCCAGCAGTGGGAGGAGTGAAAAACTGTTTTTT; CDR3 protein: CASSGRSEKLFF
V gene: TRBV5-1; CDR3 length: 15; D gene: TRBD1; clone size: -; J gene: TRBJ2-1; CDR3 DNA: TGCGCCAGCAGCCTGGACAGGAGCGATTACAATGAGCAGTTCTTC; CDR3 protein: CASSLDRSDYNEQFF
V gene: TRBV9; CDR3 length: 16; D gene: TRBD1; clone size: -; J gene: TRBJ1-1; CDR3 DNA: TGTGCCAGCAGCGTAGGGCCAGGGGGTATGAACACTGAAGCTTTCTTT; CDR3 protein: CASSVGPGGMNTEAFF
V gene: TRBV6-2/TRBV6-3; CDR3 length: 16; D gene: -; clone size: -; J gene: TRBJ1-1; CDR3 DNA: TGTGCCAGCAGTGTGCCGCGACACCTGCTGAACACTGAAGCTTTCTTT; CDR3 protein: CASSVPRHLLNTEAFF
V gene: TRBV11-3; CDR3 length: 17; D gene: TRBD2; clone size: -; J gene: TRBJ2-3; CDR3 DNA: TGTGCCAGCAGCGCGGGACTAGCGGGAGTAGGGACAGATACGCAGTATTTT; CDR3 protein: CASSAGLAGVGTDTQYF
V gene: TRBV5-6; CDR3 length: 14; D gene: TRBD1; clone size: few; J gene: TRBJ2-1; CDR3 DNA: TGTGCCAGCAGCCCCGTAGACAGGGACAATGAGCAGTTCTTC; CDR3 protein: CASSPVDRDNEQFF
V gene: TRBV7-2; CDR3 length: 15; D gene: -; clone size: few; J gene: TRBJ1-6; CDR3 DNA: TGTGCCAGCAGCCCTTCTCAGGGCAGAAATTCACCCCTCCACTTT; CDR3 protein: CASSPSQGRNSPLHF
V gene: TRBV20-1; CDR3 length: 14; D gene: TRBD1; clone size: -; J gene: TRBJ1-1; CDR3 DNA: TGCAGTGCTAGCAGACAGGGGCGGAGCACTGAAGCTTTCTTT; CDR3 protein: CSASRQGRSTEAFF
V gene: TRBV20-1; CDR3 length: 17; D gene: -; clone size: few; J gene: TRBJ2-5; CDR3 DNA: TGCAGTGCTAGAGACGATTTAACTAGGCCGAATCAAGAGACCCAGTACTTC; CDR3 protein: CSARDDLTRPNQETQYF
V gene: TRBV27; CDR3 length: 15; D gene: TRBD1; clone size: few; J gene: TRBJ1-2; CDR3 DNA: TGTGCCAGCAGTTTATCGGTGACAGGGGACTATGGCTACACCTTC; CDR3 protein: CASSLSVTGDYGYTF
V gene: TRBV28; CDR3 length: 12; D gene: -; clone size: -; J gene: TRBJ2-1; CDR3 DNA: TGTGCCACGAAGGGTTTAATCTATGAGCAGTTCTTC; CDR3 protein: CATKGLIYEQFF
V gene: TRBV5-3; CDR3 length: 14; D gene: -; clone size: -; J gene: TRBJ2-7; CDR3 DNA: TGTGCCAGCAGGTCGGTCGCAGGCCCCTACGAGCAGTACTTC; CDR3 protein: CASRSVAGPYEQYF
V gene: TRBV24-1; CDR3 length: 15; D gene: TRBD2; clone size: -; J gene: TRBJ2-1; CDR3 DNA: TGTGCCACCAGTGATTTTCCTAGCGGCTACAATGAGCAGTTCTTC; CDR3 protein: CATSDFPSGYNEQFF
V gene: TRBV7-2; CDR3 length: 14; D gene: TRBD1; clone size: many; J gene: TRBJ2-2; CDR3 DNA: TGTGCCAGCAGGGGACAGGGCCGGACCGGGGAGCTGTTTTTT; CDR3 protein: CASRGQGRTGELFF